This T cell receptor (beta chain) originates from a study of T cell clusters in autoimmune cytopenias. TRB was amplified from approximately 250 ng of peripheral blood genomic DNA per sample. TRB rearrangements were amplified by touch-down multiplex PCR with mixed TRB-A/B primers. From the multiplex PCR reads, TCRdb lists one entry per CDR3 protein and no DNA. The listing records roughly 9,000 distinct CDR3 sequences. The CDR3 is 15 amino acids. CDR1 is SGHDN, CDR2 FVKESK, per germline. The chain recombines TRBV14 with TRBJ1-2. The TCR was taken from a human donor with an autoimmune cytopenia or autoimmune hepatitis (not recorded which). Sequences were obtained from peripheral blood. The CDR3 region is CASSEPRATNYGYTF. Full variable domain (missing parts from reference TRBV14 and TRBJ1-2): EAGVTQFPSHSVIEKGQTVTLRCDPISGHDNLYWYRRVMGKEIKFLLHFVKESKQDESGMPNNRFLAERTGGTYSTLKVQPAELEDSGVYFCASSEPRATNYGYTFGSGTRLTVV.